The clone carrying this T cell receptor (beta chain) was counted only a few times. Antigen: not known. This CDR3 contains 20 residues. V lost 6 bases and J lost 4; bases outside the gene matches: 25. Germline V lookup: CDR1 MNHNS, CDR2 SASEGT. The data belong to a study of blood T cells in healthy people across ages. Then a second PCR, running roughly 7 to 11 cycles, was carried out with a sample-barcoded 5' primer and a J-beta primer mix. Sequencing yielded, for each sample, at least 3 million paired-end reads carrying CDR3. TCRdb itself ran the 5' RACE reads through MiXCR, one entry per CDR3 protein. This sample yields more than 900,000 distinct CDR3 sequences, of which 20% to 25% are seen a single time; about 0.72% belongs to the top ten. Study-wide findings and caveats: Roughly linear age-related decline in beta diversity appeared, significant by age around 40.

This same sample was also part of a study on T cells of mothers and their children. As reported in that work: A few mothers and their six children, all healthy Caucasians, donated. Overlap ran slightly, non-significantly higher for related than unrelated mother-child pairs.

Specimen: blood. The V and J genes are TRBV6-1 and TRBJ1-2, with 8 nucleotides matching TRBD1. This sequence was found in a girl aged 2-10 years in good health. CDR3 region: CASSLHNPGGRSITFYGYTF. Here the CDR3 DNA reads TGTGCCAGCAGCCTGCACAACCCAGGGGGCCGATCCATTACCTTCTATGGCTACACCTTC.